These T cell receptor beta chains were read from a single sample in a study of cytomegalovirus exposure and HLA in healthy donors. TCRdb keeps only in-frame clones here, not all; method: immunoSEQ multiplex PCR. The sample includes around 50,000 clones. The sequenced sample consisted of PBMCs. Every receptor here comes from a middle-aged woman in good health and CMV-seronegative. The CDR3 runs from the conserved cysteine through the conserved F or W. The D gene is left open where the match is weak.

d_call: -
j_call: TRBJ1-5
v_call: TRBV2
cdr3_nt: TGTGCCAGCAGTCAACCAGGGGGCAATCAGCCCCAGCATTTT
cdr3_aa: CASSQPGGNQPQHF

d_call: -
j_call: TRBJ1-1
v_call: TRBV27
cdr3_nt: TGTGCCAGCAGTTTATCGCGGCAGTCAGAAGCTTTCTTT
cdr3_aa: CASSLSRQSEAFF

d_call: TRBD2
j_call: TRBJ2-5
v_call: TRBV6-5
cdr3_nt: TGTGCCAGCCGTGCGGGACTAGCGGTACAAGAGACCCAGTACTTC
cdr3_aa: CASRAGLAVQETQYF

d_call: -
j_call: TRBJ2-5
v_call: TRBV27
cdr3_nt: TGTGCCAGCACCCCTCGGTACAGGGAAGAGACCCAGTACTTC
cdr3_aa: CASTPRYREETQYF

d_call: -
j_call: TRBJ1-1
v_call: TRBV9
cdr3_nt: TGTGCCAGCAGCAAGCGGGATACTGAAGCTTTCTTT
cdr3_aa: CASSKRDTEAFF

d_call: TRBD1
j_call: TRBJ2-1
v_call: TRBV6-4
cdr3_nt: TGTGCCAGCAGCGCGGACAGGGGGGCCTATGAGCAGTTCTTC
cdr3_aa: CASSADRGAYEQFF

d_call: -
j_call: TRBJ1-2
v_call: TRBV7-2
cdr3_nt: TGTGCCAGCAGCTTTTTGGGCGGGCGCATTAACTATGGCTACACCTTC
cdr3_aa: CASSFLGGRINYGYTF

d_call: -
j_call: TRBJ1-5
v_call: TRBV30
cdr3_nt: TGTGCCTGGAGTGTACTCGAAGGCAATCAGCCCCAGCATTTT
cdr3_aa: CAWSVLEGNQPQHF

d_call: -
j_call: TRBJ2-7
v_call: TRBV4-1
cdr3_nt: TGCGCCAGCAGCCCTTCGGCGGGGGCTACCTACGAGCAGTACTTC
cdr3_aa: CASSPSAGATYEQYF

d_call: TRBD2
j_call: TRBJ2-7
v_call: TRBV9
cdr3_nt: TGTGCCAGCAGCGTCGGGGGGGGACTCGGCCCATACGAGCAGTACTTC
cdr3_aa: CASSVGGGLGPYEQYF

d_call: TRBD1
j_call: TRBJ1-3
v_call: TRBV6-5
cdr3_nt: TGTGCCAGCAGTTACGGACAGGTGTACTCTGGAAACACCATATATTTT
cdr3_aa: CASSYGQVYSGNTIYF

d_call: TRBD2
j_call: TRBJ2-7
v_call: TRBV7-2
cdr3_nt: TGTGCCAGCAGCCCCTGGGGGGAGGGGGAGCAGTACTTC
cdr3_aa: CASSPWGEGEQYF

d_call: TRBD1
j_call: TRBJ2-1
v_call: TRBV5-1
cdr3_nt: TGCGCCAGCAGCTTGGCCGAGGCAGGGGGTTACAATGAGCAGTTCTTC
cdr3_aa: CASSLAEAGGYNEQFF

d_call: TRBD1
j_call: TRBJ1-2
v_call: TRBV5-6
cdr3_nt: TGTGCCAGCAGCCTCCCGGGGACAGGCTATGGCTACACCTTC
cdr3_aa: CASSLPGTGYGYTF

d_call: -
j_call: TRBJ1-1
v_call: TRBV6-5
cdr3_nt: TGTGCCAGCAGGAAAACAGGTGAGAGGCCTGAAGCTTTCTTT
cdr3_aa: CASRKTGERPEAFF

d_call: -
j_call: TRBJ2-2
v_call: TRBV7-3
cdr3_nt: TGTGCCAGCGGAGGCGAGAACACCGGGGAGCTGTTTTTT
cdr3_aa: CASGGENTGELFF

d_call: -
j_call: TRBJ1-6
v_call: TRBV18
cdr3_nt: TGTGCCAGCTCACCCGACGGGAATAATTCACCCCTCCACTTT
cdr3_aa: CASSPDGNNSPLHF

d_call: TRBD1
j_call: TRBJ2-2
v_call: TRBV10-2
cdr3_nt: TGCGCCAGCACCCTTACAGGGGACACCGGGGAGCTGTTTTTT
cdr3_aa: CASTLTGDTGELFF

d_call: TRBD1
j_call: TRBJ1-2
v_call: TRBV6-5
cdr3_nt: TGTGCCAGCAGGGACAGGGGGCCTGGCTACACCTTC
cdr3_aa: CASRDRGPGYTF

d_call: TRBD2
j_call: TRBJ2-5
v_call: TRBV7-6
cdr3_nt: TGTGCCAGCAGCTCTGGAGCGCCCGCGGGGGAGCAGTACTTC
cdr3_aa: CASSSGAPAGEQYF

d_call: TRBD2
j_call: TRBJ2-2
v_call: TRBV7-2
cdr3_nt: TGTGCCAGCAGCCCTAGAGCGAGCGGGGGGCTCGCCGGGGAGCTGTTTTTT
cdr3_aa: CASSPRASGGLAGELFF